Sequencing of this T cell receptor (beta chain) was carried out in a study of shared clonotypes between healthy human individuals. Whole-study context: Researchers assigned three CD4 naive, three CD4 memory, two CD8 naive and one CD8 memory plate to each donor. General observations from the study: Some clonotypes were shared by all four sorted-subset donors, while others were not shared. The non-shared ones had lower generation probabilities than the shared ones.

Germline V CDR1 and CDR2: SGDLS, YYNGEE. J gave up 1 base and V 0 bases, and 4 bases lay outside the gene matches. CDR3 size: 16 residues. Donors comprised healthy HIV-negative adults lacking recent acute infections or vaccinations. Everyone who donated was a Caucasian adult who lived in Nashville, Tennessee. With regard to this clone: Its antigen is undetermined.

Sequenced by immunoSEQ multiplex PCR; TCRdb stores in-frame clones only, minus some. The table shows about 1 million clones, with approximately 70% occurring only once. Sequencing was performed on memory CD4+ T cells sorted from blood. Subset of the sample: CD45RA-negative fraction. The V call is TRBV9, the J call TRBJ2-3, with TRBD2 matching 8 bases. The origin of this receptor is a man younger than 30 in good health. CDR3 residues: CASSVDRGGGTDTQYF. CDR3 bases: TGTGCCAGCAGCGTAGACCGGGGGGGTGGCACAGATACGCAGTATTTT. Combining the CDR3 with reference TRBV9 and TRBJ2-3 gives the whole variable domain DSGVTQTPKHLITATGQRVTLRCSPRSGDLSVYWYQQSLDQGLQFLIQYYNGEERAKGNILERFSAQQFPDLHSELNLSSLELGDSALYFCASSVDRGGGTDTQYFGPGTRLTVL.